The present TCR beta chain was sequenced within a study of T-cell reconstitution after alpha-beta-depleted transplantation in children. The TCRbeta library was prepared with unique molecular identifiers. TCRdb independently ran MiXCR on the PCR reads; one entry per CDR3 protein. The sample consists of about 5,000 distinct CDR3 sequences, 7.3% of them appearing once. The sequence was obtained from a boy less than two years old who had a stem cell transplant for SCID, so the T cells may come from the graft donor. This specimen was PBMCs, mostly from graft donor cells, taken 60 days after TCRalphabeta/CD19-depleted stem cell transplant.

The CDR3 DNA follows: TGTGCCAGCAGCCAGGGGAATAGCAATCAGCCCCAGCATTTT. Amino acids: CASSQGNSNQPQHF. The chain joins TRBV11-1 to TRBJ1-5, with D possibly being TRBD1 (6 bases). V dropped 5 bases and J dropped 0 bases, with 8 bases sitting between them. Per germline, CDR1 SGHAT and CDR2 FQDESV (reference sequence). This CDR3 contains 14 residues.